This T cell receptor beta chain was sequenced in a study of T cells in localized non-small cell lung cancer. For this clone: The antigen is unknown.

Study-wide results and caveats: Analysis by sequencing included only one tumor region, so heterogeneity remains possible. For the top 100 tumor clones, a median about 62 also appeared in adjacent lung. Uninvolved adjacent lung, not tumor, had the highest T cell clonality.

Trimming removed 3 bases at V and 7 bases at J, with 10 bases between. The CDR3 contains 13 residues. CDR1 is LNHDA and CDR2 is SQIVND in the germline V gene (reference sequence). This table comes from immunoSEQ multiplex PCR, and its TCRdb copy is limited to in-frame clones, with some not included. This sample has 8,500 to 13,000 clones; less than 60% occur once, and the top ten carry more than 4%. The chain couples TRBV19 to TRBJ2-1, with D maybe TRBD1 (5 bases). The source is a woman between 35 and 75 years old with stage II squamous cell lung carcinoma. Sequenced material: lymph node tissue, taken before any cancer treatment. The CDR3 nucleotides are TGTGCCAGTAGTATTATGGACAAGAATGAGCAGTTCTTC. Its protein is CASSIMDKNEQFF.